The 11 T cell receptor beta chains below all came from one sample that was sequenced in a study of shared clonotypes between healthy human individuals. Sequencing was performed with immunoSEQ multiplex PCR; in TCRdb, only in-frame clones are kept and a portion is missing. Of about 2.4 million clones in the sample, more than 85% were seen once. The sample consisted of naive CD4+ T cells from PBMCs. Sample subset: CD45RA+ positively selected. These receptors were collected from a man younger than 35 in good health. Some clones in this sample may be carry-over from other donors' samples.

The rearrangement uses TRBV28 and TRBJ2-7; 8 bases are a match to TRBD1. With 6 bases clipped from V and 2 bases from J, the junction kept 9 bases outside the gene matches. This CDR3 contains 15 residues. Per the germline V gene, CDR1 is MDHEN and CDR2 is SYDVKM. The CDR3 protein is CASSSETTGAYEQYF. The CDR3 DNA follows: TGTGCCAGCAGCAGCGAGACGACAGGGGCCTACGAGCAGTACTTC.

The chain has TRBV28 and TRBJ1-2; D remains ambiguous. The germline V gene encodes CDR1 MDHEN and CDR2 SYDVKM. The V gene lost 6 bases and the J gene lost 8 bases, with 22 bases spanning the gap. The CDR3 is 15 residues long. This chain's CDR3 is CASSPGWGGVKGYTF. The CDR3 coding sequence is TGTGCCAGCAGCCCCGGGTGGGGAGGAGTGAAGGGCTACACCTTC.

The chain links TRBV9 to TRBJ1-2, with 7 bases matching TRBD1. Germline V gives CDR1 SGDLS, CDR2 YYNGEE. There are 14 residues in the CDR3. V trimming: 3 bases; J trimming: 5 bases; junction bases outside the gene matches: 7. The CDR3 DNA is TGTGCCAGCAGCGACAGGGGCCACCCTTATGGCTACACCTTC. This translates into CASSDRGHPYGYTF. Filled out from reference TRBV9 and TRBJ1-2, the complete variable domain reads DSGVTQTPKHLITATGQRVTLRCSPRSGDLSVYWYQQSLDQGLQFLIQYYNGEERAKGNILERFSAQQFPDLHSELNLSSLELGDSALYFCASSDRGHPYGYTFGSGTRLTVV.

The chain uses TRBV7-6 and TRBJ2-1; D remains unclear. Per the germline V gene, CDR1 is SGHVS and CDR2 is FNYEAQ. Trimming took 1 base from V and 6 from J, leaving 10 bases between them. CDR3 length: 14 residues. The CDR3 loop reads CASSLGLGRNEQFF. The CDR3 DNA sequence: TGTGCCAGCAGCTTAGGTCTTGGGCGCAATGAGCAGTTCTTC.

The genes are TRBV28 and TRBJ1-5, with D possibly being TRBD1 (5 bases). Germline CDR1 MDHEN, CDR2 SYDVKM. Trimming left V 7 bases short and J 4 bases short, with 14 bases between. There are 14 residues in the CDR3. CDR3 sequence: CASTPGGGNQPQHF. CDR3 sequence (DNA): TGTGCCAGCACCCCCGGTGGGGGAAATCAGCCCCAGCATTTT.

The chain uses TRBV5-1 and TRBJ2-5, with 9 nucleotides matching TRBD2. Germline CDR1 reads SGHRS; CDR2 reads YFSETQ. V lost 3 bases, J lost 5 bases, and 8 bases stayed unmatched. CDR3 length: 15 amino acids. The CDR3 is CASSSVLAGQETQYF. The DNA of the CDR3 is TGCGCCAGCAGCTCCGTGCTAGCGGGACAGGAGACCCAGTACTTC.

This chain connects TRBV7-9 to TRBJ2-3; 7 nucleotides agree with TRBD2. This CDR3 has 16 residues. CDR1 is SEHNR, CDR2 FQNEAQ, per germline (reference sequence). V shed 5 bases and J 4 bases; nucleotides not matched to a gene: 12. CDR3: CASSDIGWREPDTQYF. For the CDR3, the DNA is TGTGCCAGCAGCGACATTGGGTGGCGGGAGCCAGATACGCAGTATTTT.

As for this clone: The sample has other DNA sequences that encode this CDR3 too. V gene TRBV6-1 combines with J gene TRBJ2-7, with D unclear. V dropped 2 bases and J dropped 1 base, with 9 bases sitting between them. This CDR3 comprises 14 residues. Germline V lookup: CDR1 MNHNS, CDR2 SASEGT. The CDR3: CASSEMTASYEQYF. The CDR3 DNA reads TGTGCCAGCAGTGAAATGACGGCTTCCTACGAGCAGTACTTC.

The chain is built from TRBV28 and TRBJ1-5, with D possibly being TRBD1 (6 bases). The V gene lost 6 bases and the J gene lost 0 bases, with 15 bases spanning the gap. Germline V gene sequence: CDR1 MDHEN, CDR2 SYDVKM. The CDR3 loop spans 16 amino acids. The CDR3 DNA is TGTGCCAGCAGAGGACCGGGACATCTTAGCAATCAGCCCCAGCATTTT. This translates into CASRGPGHLSNQPQHF.

V usage is TRBV2 and J usage is TRBJ2-5; 9 positions agree with TRBD2. The ends lost 9 bases at V and 2 bases at J; junction bases unmatched: 4. Germline CDR1 is SNHLY and CDR2 is FYNNEI. This CDR3 contains 13 residues. The CDR3 bases are TGTGCCAGAGCGGGAGGACCTCAAGAGACCCAGTACTTC. It translates to CARAGGPQETQYF.

This clone was found a few times. The chain employs TRBV4-3 and TRBJ1-1, with TRBD1 identical over 7 bases. CDR1 and CDR2 from the germline V gene are LGHNA and YSLEER. This CDR3 contains 13 residues. Trimming removed 5 bases from V and 4 bases from J; junction bases left unmatched: 4. CDR3 DNA sequence: TGCGCCAGCAGCGACAGGGTCGGCACTGAAGCTTTCTTT. Encoded protein: CASSDRVGTEAFF.